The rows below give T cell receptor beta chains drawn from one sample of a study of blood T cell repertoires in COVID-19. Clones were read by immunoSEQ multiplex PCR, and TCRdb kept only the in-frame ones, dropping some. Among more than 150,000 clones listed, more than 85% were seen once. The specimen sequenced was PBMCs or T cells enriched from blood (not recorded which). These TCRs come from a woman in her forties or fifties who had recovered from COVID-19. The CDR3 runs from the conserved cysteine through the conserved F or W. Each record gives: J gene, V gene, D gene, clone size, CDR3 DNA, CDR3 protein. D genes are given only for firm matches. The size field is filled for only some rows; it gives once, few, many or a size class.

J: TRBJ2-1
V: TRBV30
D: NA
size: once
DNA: TGTGCCTGGAATGCGGGTCCCTCCTACAATGAGCAGTTCTTC
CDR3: CAWNAGPSYNEQFF

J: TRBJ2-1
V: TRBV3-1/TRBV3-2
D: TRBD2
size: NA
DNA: TGTGCCAGCAGCCGAGGGACTAGCGGGAGCGAGCAGTTCTTC
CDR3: CASSRGTSGSEQFF

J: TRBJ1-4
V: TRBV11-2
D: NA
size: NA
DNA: TGTGCCAGCAGCTTAAACAAGCTGGGGGCTAGGGCCGAAAAACTGTTTTTT
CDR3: CASSLNKLGARAEKLFF

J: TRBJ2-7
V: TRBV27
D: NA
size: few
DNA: TGTGCCAGCAGTTTTTTGGGGACAAGCATATACGAGCAGTACTTC
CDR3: CASSFLGTSIYEQYF

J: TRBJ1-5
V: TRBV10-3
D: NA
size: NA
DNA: TGTGCCATCCGTCAGGGACTCGGCAATCAGCCCCAGCATTTT
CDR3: CAIRQGLGNQPQHF

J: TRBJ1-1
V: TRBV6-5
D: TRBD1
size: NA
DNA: TGTGCCAGCAGTAGACAGGGGCAAACTGAAGCTTTCTTT
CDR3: CASSRQGQTEAFF

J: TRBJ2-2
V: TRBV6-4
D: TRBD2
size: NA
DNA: TGTGCCAGCAGTCGACTAGCGGGAGGGCCGGGCACCGGGGAGCTGTTTTTT
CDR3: CASSRLAGGPGTGELFF

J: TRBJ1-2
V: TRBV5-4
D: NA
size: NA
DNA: TGTGCCAGCAGCTTGGGGGGAGCTAACTATGGCTACACCTTC
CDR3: CASSLGGANYGYTF

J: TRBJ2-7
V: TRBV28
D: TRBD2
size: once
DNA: TGTGCCACCCTTCCGGGGGGGCAGGGAGTCTACGAGCAGTACTTC
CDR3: CATLPGGQGVYEQYF

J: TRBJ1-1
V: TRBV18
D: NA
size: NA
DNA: TGTGCCAGCTCACGGTCGCAGGGTGAAGCTTTCTTT
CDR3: CASSRSQGEAFF

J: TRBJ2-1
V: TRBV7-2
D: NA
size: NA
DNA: TGTGCCAGCAGCATGGGACTTGAGCAGTTCTTC
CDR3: CASSMGLEQFF

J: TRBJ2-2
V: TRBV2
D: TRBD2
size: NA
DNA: TGTGCCAGTCTAGCGGGAACGGGGGAGCTGTTTTTT
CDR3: CASLAGTGELFF

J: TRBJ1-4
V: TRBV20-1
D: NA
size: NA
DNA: TGCAGTGCTATACAGGGCGAAAAACTGTTTTTT
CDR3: CSAIQGEKLFF

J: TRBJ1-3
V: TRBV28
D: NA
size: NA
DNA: TGTGCCAGCAGCCCAGCCGTCCGACGGGCGGGGGCCGGAAACACCATATATTTT
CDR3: CASSPAVRRAGAGNTIYF

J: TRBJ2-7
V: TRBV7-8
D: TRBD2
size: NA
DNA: TGTGCCAGCAGCTTAGAACTAGCGGGAGTAGTCGAGCAGTACTTC
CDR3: CASSLELAGVVEQYF

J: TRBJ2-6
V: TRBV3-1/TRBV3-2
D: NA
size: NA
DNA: TGTGCCAGCAGCCCAGTACAGGGTGTCAGCTCTGGGGCCAACGTCCTGACTTTC
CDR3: CASSPVQGVSSGANVLTF

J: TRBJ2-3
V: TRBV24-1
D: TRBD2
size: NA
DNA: TGTGCCACCAGTGACCTGCAAGCGGGAGGGCGCACAGATACGCAGTATTTT
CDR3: CATSDLQAGGRTDTQYF

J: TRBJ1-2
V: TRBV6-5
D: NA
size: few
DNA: TGTGCCAGCAGCCCCGAGTGGGGCCATGGCTACACCTTC
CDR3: CASSPEWGHGYTF

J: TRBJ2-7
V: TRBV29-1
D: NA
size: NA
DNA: TGCAGCGTTAGGACTTTGGGGGGACCTGCCTACGAGCAGTACTTC
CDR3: CSVRTLGGPAYEQYF

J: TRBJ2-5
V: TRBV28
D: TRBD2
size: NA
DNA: TGTGCCAGCAGTTTACGCGGGAGGGGGCAAGAGACCCAGTACTTC
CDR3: CASSLRGRGQETQYF

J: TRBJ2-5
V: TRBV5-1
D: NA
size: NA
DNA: TGCGCCAGCAGTTTACTGGAGACCCAGTACTTC
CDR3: CASSLLETQYF

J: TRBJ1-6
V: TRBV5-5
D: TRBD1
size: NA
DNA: TGTGCCAGCAGCACCGGGACAGAATCTTCACCCCTCCACTTT
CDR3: CASSTGTESSPLHF

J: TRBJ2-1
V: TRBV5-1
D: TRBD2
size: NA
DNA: TGCGCCAGCAGCTTGGAGGCGGGGCCAGGACTAGCAGGCAATGAGCAGTTCTTC
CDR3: CASSLEAGPGLAGNEQFF

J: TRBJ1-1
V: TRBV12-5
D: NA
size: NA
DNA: TGTGCTAGTGGCCACTCGGACAGGAACACTGAAGCTTTCTTT
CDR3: CASGHSDRNTEAFF

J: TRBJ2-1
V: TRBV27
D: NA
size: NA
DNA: TGTGCCAGCAGTTTATTCGTGACTCGACGACTAAGCTCCTACAATGAGCAGTTCTTC
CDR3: CASSLFVTRRLSSYNEQFF

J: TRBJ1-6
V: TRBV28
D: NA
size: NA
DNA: TGTGCCAGCAGCCCGGCCAGCCTTGACAGGATTAATTCACCCCTCCACTTT
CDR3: CASSPASLDRINSPLHF

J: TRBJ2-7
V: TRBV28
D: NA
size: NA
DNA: TGTGCCATCTCCGGGACACCTACCTACGAGCAGTACTTC
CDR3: CAISGTPTYEQYF

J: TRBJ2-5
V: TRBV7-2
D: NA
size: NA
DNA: TGTGCCAGCAGCCCCAGAGGGCCGGGGGAGACCCAGTACTTC
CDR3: CASSPRGPGETQYF

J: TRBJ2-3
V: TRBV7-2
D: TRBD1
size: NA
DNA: TGTGCCAGCAGCACCAGACAGGGTCCAGATACGCAGTATTTT
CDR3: CASSTRQGPDTQYF

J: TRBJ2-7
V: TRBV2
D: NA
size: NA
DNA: TGTGCCAGCACCCCTAATGGAATGTTTGAGGGCTACGAGCAGTACTTC
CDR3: CASTPNGMFEGYEQYF

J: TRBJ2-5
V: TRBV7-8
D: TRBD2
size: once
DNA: TGTGCCAGCAGCCTGGGACTAGCGGGATCTCAAGAGACCCAGTACTTC
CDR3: CASSLGLAGSQETQYF

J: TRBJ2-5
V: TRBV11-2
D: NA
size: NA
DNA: TGTGCCAGCAGCTTAGTAGGAGCCGGTTCCCAGTACTTC
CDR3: CASSLVGAGSQYF

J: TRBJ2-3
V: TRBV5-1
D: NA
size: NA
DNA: TGCGCCAGCAGCTCCCACACAGATACGCAGTATTTT
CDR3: CASSSHTDTQYF